Shown below are 25 T cell receptor beta chains from a single sample sequenced in a study of T cells in Graves' hyperthyroidism and ophthalmopathy. TCR beta CDR3 regions were amplified from RNA transcripts. During a first-round RT-PCR of the TCR CDR3, the HTBI primer set was used. Each CDR3 protein is one row after TCRdb ran MiXCR on the multiplex PCR reads. This sample has approximately 590,000 distinct CDR3 sequences, with about 45% found just once. The material sequenced was peripheral blood or thyroid tissue (not recorded which). Receptors originate from a woman under 30 with Graves' hyperthyroidism.

V and J are TRBV2 and TRBJ1-2; 9 positions agree with TRBD1. The CDR3 contains 15 residues. Looked up from germline, CDR1 is SNHLY and CDR2 is FYNNEI. V dropped 6 bases and J dropped 2; count of bases not matched to a gene: 7. CDR3 residues: CASRPGTGKNYGYTF. CDR3 sequence (DNA): TGTGCCAGCAGACCCGGGACAGGGAAGAACTATGGCTACACCTTC.

This clonotype appeared many times. Here the CDR3 DNA reads TGTGCCAGCAGCCCATCGGACAGGGGCTATGGCTACACCTTC. This translates into CASSPSDRGYGYTF. The chain is built from TRBV9 and TRBJ1-2; TRBD1 matches at 9 bases. Germline trimming cut 4 bases from V and 4 bases from J; bases unmatched to any gene: 5. There are 14 residues in the CDR3. Germline lookup yields CDR1 SGDLS and CDR2 YYNGEE.

For this clonotype: A much larger clone is a single base away; this may be a read error. The chain combines TRBV29-1 with TRBJ2-7; D is unresolved. Germline assignment: CDR1 SQVTM and CDR2 ANQGSEA. The CDR3 runs 12 residues. The CDR3 spells CSVHTDSYEQHF. DNA of the CDR3: TGCAGCGTGCACACTGATTCCTACGAGCAGCACTTC.

In this sample, this clonotype turned up a few times. The J gene is TRBJ1-5, the V gene TRBV12-5; D gene unclear. The germline CDR1 and CDR2 sequences are LGHNT and FRNRAP. Trimming pared 6 bases from V and 5 bases from J, leaving 5 bases between. This CDR3 is 11 amino acids long. Here the CDR3 DNA reads TGTGCTAGTGGACCATATCAGCCCCAGCATTTT. Protein product: CASGPYQPQHF.

This chain connects TRBV19 to TRBJ1-2, with D uncertain. The CDR3 has 14 residues. The V gene lost 8 bases and the J gene lost 1 base, with 14 bases spanning the gap. Looked up from germline, CDR1 is LNHDA and CDR2 is SQIVND (reference sequence). The chain's CDR3 is CASDPGRNNYGYTF. The CDR3 DNA sequence: TGTGCCAGTGACCCAGGACGGAATAACTATGGCTACACCTTC.

J is TRBJ2-7 and V is TRBV7-9; D is possibly TRBD2 (6 bases). The germline gives CDR1 SEHNR, CDR2 FQNEAQ (reference sequence). The CDR3 has 12 amino acids. V lost 5 bases and J lost 6, with 11 bases in between. CDR3 in DNA: TGTGCCAGCAGCCGCGACGGGGGCGAGCAGTACTTC. This gives the protein CASSRDGGEQYF.

The CDR3 protein is CATSPTSGRSRVDTQYF. CDR3 bases: TGTGCCACCAGTCCTACTAGCGGGAGATCCCGGGTGGATACGCAGTATTTT. The gene calls are TRBV24-1 and TRBJ2-3; 11 bases are a match to TRBD2. V shed 6 bases, J shed 6 bases, and the junction held 13 bases outside the gene matches. The CDR3 has 17 amino acids. Germline V CDR1 and CDR2: KGHDR, SFDVKD.

The table lists this clonotype with a few counts. The chain employs TRBV20-1 and TRBJ1-5, with unresolved D. Germline assignment: CDR1 DFQATT and CDR2 SNEGSKA (reference sequence). The CDR3 has 14 residues. The ends were cut back, 6 bases at V and 5 bases at J, with 17 bases in the middle. CDR3 region: CSAPTSPGHQPQHF. The DNA for the CDR3 is TGCAGTGCCCCGACTTCCCCCGGGCATCAGCCCCAGCATTTT.

The chain links TRBV5-1 to TRBJ2-7, with 11 positions matching TRBD2. The V segment lost 4 bases and the J segment 2 bases; nucleotides outside the gene matches: 5. The CDR3 is 15 residues long. CDR1 and CDR2 (germline): SGHRS, YFSETQ. In nucleotides, the CDR3 is TGCGCCAGCAGCGTGGGACTAGCGGCTACCTACGAGCAGTACTTC. Protein: CASSVGLAATYEQYF.

This clonotype appeared many times. The chain couples TRBV2 to TRBJ1-1; a possible D gene is TRBD1 (5 bases). This CDR3 has 15 residues. V lost 6 bases to trimming and J lost 1 base, with 15 bases between them. Germline values: CDR1 SNHLY, CDR2 FYNNEI. CDR3 sequence: CASSLRGTKNTEAFF. The CDR3 region has the DNA TGTGCCAGCAGCCTACGAGGGACTAAGAACACTGAAGCTTTCTTT.

V usage is TRBV20-1 and J usage is TRBJ2-2; 12 bases line up with TRBD1. Germline assignment: CDR1 DFQATT and CDR2 SNEGSKA (reference sequence). Trimming at V came to 6 bases and at J to 5 bases, leaving 7 bases not matched to a gene. The CDR3 is 15 amino acids. CDR3 DNA: TGCAGTGCCGGGGACAGGGGGCTTGGGACCGGGGAGCTGTTTTTT. Translation gives CSAGDRGLGTGELFF.

The chain recombines TRBV5-1 with TRBJ1-2; D uncertain. Trimming took off 0 bases at V and 3 bases at J, with 12 bases between the two ends. Per germline, CDR1 SGHRS and CDR2 YFSETQ. The CDR3 runs 15 residues. The CDR3 DNA follows: TGCGCCAGCAGCTTGGGAGTACAGATACACTATGGCTACACCTTC. Amino acids: CASSLGVQIHYGYTF.

This chain uses TRBV20-1 with TRBJ1-6, with a tentative D call TRBD1 (5 bases). The CDR3 has 17 amino acids. With 0 bases removed from V and 2 bases from J, the gap between germline ends came to 14 bases. Germline CDR1 is DFQATT and CDR2 is SNEGSKA (reference sequence). The CDR3 reads CSAREGTSGPYNSPLHF. The CDR3 coding sequence is TGCAGTGCTAGAGAAGGGACTAGCGGGCCCTATAATTCACCCCTCCACTTT.

This clonotype has ten or more counts. This sequence joins TRBV2 and TRBJ1-5; the D is unclear. V was clipped by 6 bases and J by 7 bases, with 7 bases between them. The germline CDR1 and CDR2 sequences are SNHLY and FYNNEI. CDR3 length: 11 residues. The CDR3 coding sequence is TGTGCCAGCAGCTCCCGGCAGCCCCAGCATTTT. Residues: CASSSRQPQHF. Complete variable domain (other parts from reference TRBV2 and TRBJ1-5): EPEVTQTPSHQVTQMGQEVILRCVPISNHLYFYWYRQILGQKVEFLVSFYNNEISEKSEIFDDQFSVERPDGSNFTLKIRSTKLEDSAMYFCASSSRQPQHFGDGTRLSIL.

This clonotype appeared once. The chain recombines TRBV15 with TRBJ1-6; 9 bases fit TRBD1. Trimming at V came to 3 bases and at J to 9 bases, leaving 6 bases not matched to a gene. Germline V gene data show CDR1 as LNHNV and CDR2 as YYDKDF (reference sequence). CDR3 length: 15 amino acids. The CDR3 spells CATSSDLTGGSPLHF. The CDR3, as DNA: TGTGCCACCAGCAGCGACCTGACAGGGGGTTCACCCCTCCACTTT.

Worth noting for this clonotype: A much larger clone lies a single base off, so this may be a read error. In this CDR3 the conserved last residue, phenylalanine or tryptophan, is missing, so a read error is likely. The gene calls are TRBV29-1 and TRBJ1-2; D gene uncertain. V lost 4 bases and J lost 4, with 16 bases in between. CDR3 size: 14 residues. CDR1 and CDR2 from the germline V gene are SQVTM and ANQGSEA. In nucleotides, the CDR3 is TGCAGCGTTGCACTAGGGTGGGTTGCCTATGGCTACACCCTC. This translates into CSVALGWVAYGYTL.

The chain has TRBV7-2 and TRBJ2-7; D is perhaps TRBD1 (5 bases). CDR1 is SGHTA and CDR2 is FQGNSA in the germline V gene. The CDR3 runs 13 residues. Trimming left V 2 bases short and J 5 bases short, with 10 bases between. The CDR3 nucleotides read TGTGCCAGCAGCTTATTCCACAGGAACGAGCAGTACTTC. This sequence encodes CASSLFHRNEQYF. Variable domain in full (rest from reference TRBV7-2 and TRBJ2-7): GAGVSQSPSNKVTEKGKDVELRCDPISGHTALYWYRQSLGQGLEFLIYFQGNSAPDKSGLPSDRFSAERTGGSVSTLTIQRTQQEDSAVYLCASSLFHRNEQYFGPGTRLTVT.

This clonotype was seen at least ten times. V usage is TRBV9 and J usage is TRBJ2-5; 7 bases align to TRBD2. Per the germline V gene, CDR1 is SGDLS and CDR2 is YYNGEE. The junction had 4 bases not matched to a gene; V was cut back by 4 bases and J by 4 bases. There are 13 residues in the CDR3. Here the CDR3 DNA reads TGTGCCAGCAGCTCCCGACTAGCAGAGACCCAGTACTTC. This translates into CASSSRLAETQYF.

In its sample, this clonotype was seen a few times. A read error may account for a junction end that differs from germline. This sequence joins TRBV5-1 and TRBJ2-7, with D unresolved. CDR1 SGHRS and CDR2 YFSETQ come from the germline V gene. The CDR3 is 13 residues long. The CDR3 nucleotides read TGCGCCAGCAGCTTGGGATCCGGCAATCCACTCTCCTTC. This translates into CASSLGSGNPLSF.

A note on this clonotype: Compared with germline, one end of the junction differs, possibly owing to a read error. The chain employs TRBV6-1 and TRBJ1-1, with D possibly being TRBD1 (6 bases). Germline V CDR1 and CDR2: MNHNS, SASEGT. The CDR3 runs to 17 residues. The CDR3 DNA sequence: TGTGCCAGCAGTGATAGTGGACAGCGACTCATGAACACTGAAGCTCTCTTT. It encodes CASSDSGQRLMNTEALF.

The gene calls are TRBV11-2 and TRBJ2-7; 7 bases line up with TRBD1. This CDR3 has 15 residues. The trim removed 3 bases at V and 0 bases at J, leaving 5 bases unmatched. Germline assignment: CDR1 SGHAT and CDR2 FQNNGV. The CDR3 coding sequence is TGTGCCAGCAGCTTTGGACAGGCCCTCTCCTACGAGCAGTACTTC. Its protein is CASSFGQALSYEQYF.

In this sample, this clonotype turned up many times. The CDR3 protein is CASSRQGLSGANVLTF. Written as DNA, the CDR3 is TGTGCCAGCAGCAGACAGGGACTCTCTGGGGCCAACGTCCTGACTTTC. The V gene is TRBV7-3, the J gene TRBJ2-6, with D possibly matching TRBD1 (7 bases). The V end was cut by 5 bases, the J end by 0 bases, with 11 bases between. Germline CDR1 is SGHTA and CDR2 is FQGTGA. The CDR3 is made up of 16 amino acids.

This clonotype was picked up a small number of times. The chain combines TRBV20-1 with TRBJ1-1; possibly TRBD1 for D (5 bases). The CDR3 runs to 14 residues. CDR1 is DFQATT and CDR2 is SNEGSKA in the germline V gene (reference sequence). The ends were cut back, 0 bases at V and 1 base at J, with 9 bases in the middle. CDR3 region: CSARDQGTNTEAFF. The CDR3 DNA is TGCAGTGCTAGAGATCAGGGAACGAACACTGAAGCTTTCTTT.

The chain recombines TRBV7-9 with TRBJ1-3; D call uncertain. Germline V gene data show CDR1 as SEHNR and CDR2 as FQNEAQ (reference sequence). Deletions cut 5 bases from V and 2 bases from J, with 13 bases between. The CDR3 spans 15 residues. Here the CDR3 DNA reads TGTGCCAGCAGCCCCCCTCCTGGGGCTGGAAACACCATATATTTT. It translates to CASSPPPGAGNTIYF.

The chain recombines TRBV10-3 with TRBJ1-1; possible D gene TRBD1, 6 bases. The CDR3 is 13 residues long. Germline CDR1 and CDR2: ENHRY and SYGVKD. V was clipped by 3 bases and J by 5 bases, with 10 bases between them. The CDR3 DNA reads TGTGCCATCAGTGAAACAGGGATGACTGAAGCTTTCTTT. This gives the protein CAISETGMTEAFF.